The 9 T cell receptor beta chains presented below share a single source sample, sequenced in a study of blood T cell repertoires in COVID-19. Sequencing used immunoSEQ multiplex PCR; TCRdb keeps in-frame clones, though not all of them. The sample lists 130,000 to 150,000 clones; roughly 79% were seen once. The specimen sequenced was peripheral blood. The receptors were sampled from a man aged 45 to 65 with active or convalescent COVID-19.

The J gene is TRBJ2-5, the V gene TRBV9; 12 bases are shared with TRBD2. Germline assignment: CDR1 SGDLS and CDR2 YYNGEE. CDR3 length equals 16 residues. Trimming cost V 4 bases and J 5 bases; bases outside gene matches: 9. The CDR3 DNA is TGTGCCAGCAGCTATCAAGGACTAGCGGGAATGGAGACCCAGTACTTC. Amino acid sequence: CASSYQGLAGMETQYF. Full variable domain (missing parts from reference TRBV9 and TRBJ2-5): DSGVTQTPKHLITATGQRVTLRCSPRSGDLSVYWYQQSLDQGLQFLIQYYNGEERAKGNILERFSAQQFPDLHSELNLSSLELGDSALYFCASSYQGLAGMETQYFGPGTRLLVL.

V usage is TRBV30 and J usage is TRBJ1-5; D is undetermined. The CDR3 runs to 13 residues. Germline V lookup: CDR1 GTSNPN, CDR2 SVGIG (reference sequence). Trimming took 0 bases from V and 4 from J, leaving 7 bases between them. The CDR3 region is CAWSVRGNQPQHF. CDR3 bases: TGTGCCTGGAGTGTACGGGGAAATCAGCCCCAGCATTTT. Combining the CDR3 with reference TRBV30 and TRBJ1-5 gives the whole variable domain SQTIHQWPATLVQPVGSPLSLECTVEGTSNPNLYWYRQAAGRGLQLLFYSVGIGQISSEVPQNLSASRPQDRQFILSSKKLLLSDSGFYLCAWSVRGNQPQHFGDGTRLSIL.

V gene TRBV7-6 combines with J gene TRBJ1-1, with D unclear. The germline V and J ends were trimmed by 5 bases and 5 bases, with 18 bases remaining between them. CDR1 SGHVS and CDR2 FNYEAQ come from the germline V gene. The CDR3 spans 15 residues. For the CDR3, the DNA is TGTGCCAGCAGCCACCCCCCCGCAGTCGGGACTGAAGCTTTCTTT. Its translation: CASSHPPAVGTEAFF. The variable domain in full, completed from reference TRBV7-6 and TRBJ1-1, reads GAGVSQSPRYKVTKRGQDVALRCDPISGHVSLYWYRQALGQGPEFLTYFNYEAQQDKSGLPNDRFSAERPEGSISTLTIQRTEQRDSAMYRCASSHPPAVGTEAFFGQGTRLTVV.

The rearrangement uses TRBV29-1 and TRBJ2-3, with 12 bases that match TRBD2. The CDR3 consists of 15 residues. Unmatched junction bases numbered 14, after V lost 6 bases and J lost 10 bases. Germline V lookup: CDR1 SQVTM, CDR2 ANQGSEA. The CDR3 DNA follows: TGCAGCGTAGTCCCGGGACTAGCGGGCCCCGTCCCGCAGTATTTT. Translation: CSVVPGLAGPVPQYF.

V usage is TRBV28 and J usage is TRBJ2-7, with 9 bases fitting TRBD2. The length of the CDR3 is 16 residues. V was clipped by 3 bases and J by 0 bases; unmatched bases: 6. The germline gives CDR1 MDHEN, CDR2 SYDVKM. For the CDR3, the DNA is TGTGCCAGCAGTTTTAGTGGTAGCGGGGGCTCCTACGAGCAGTACTTC. This codes for CASSFSGSGGSYEQYF. The whole variable domain, remainder taken from reference TRBV28 and TRBJ2-7, is DVKVTQSSRYLVKRTGEKVFLECVQDMDHENMFWYRQDPGLGLRLIYFSYDVKMKEKGDIPEGYSVSREKKERFSLILESASTNQTSMYLCASSFSGSGGSYEQYFGPGTRLTVT.

The V gene is TRBV7-3, the J gene TRBJ2-7, with a tentative D call TRBD1 (5 bases). Per germline, CDR1 SGHTA and CDR2 FQGTGA. The ends were cut back, 5 bases at V and 4 bases at J, with 15 bases in the middle. The CDR3 has 14 amino acids. CDR3: CASSPGPRAYEQYF. CDR3 coding DNA: TGTGCCAGCAGCCCCGGGCCCAGGGCTTACGAGCAGTACTTC. The full variable domain, with the rest looked up from reference TRBV7-3 and TRBJ2-7, is GAGVSQTPSNKVTEKGKYVELRCDPISGHTALYWYRQSLGQGPEFLIYFQGTGAADDSGLPNDRFFAVRPEGSVSTLKIQRTERGDSAVYLCASSPGPRAYEQYFGPGTRLTVT.

This sequence joins TRBV27 and TRBJ2-7; 10 bases fit TRBD2. Germline CDR1 reads MNHEY; CDR2 reads SMNVEV (reference sequence). The CDR3 extends over 16 amino acids. The trim removed 2 bases at V and 4 bases at J, leaving 8 bases unmatched. The CDR3 region has the DNA TGTGCCAGCAGTTTAAAGCTCGGAGCGGGAGGGTACGAGCAGTACTTC. Its protein product is CASSLKLGAGGYEQYF.

The chain employs TRBV6-6 and TRBJ2-1; 9 bases match TRBD2. Germline assignment: CDR1 MNHNY and CDR2 SVGAGI (reference sequence). The CDR3 covers 16 residues. Germline trimming cut 2 bases from V and 6 bases from J; bases unmatched to any gene: 8. Written as DNA, the CDR3 is TGTGCCAGCAGTTACCCCTTAGCGGGAGTCGTCAATGAGCAGTTCTTC. Encoded protein: CASSYPLAGVVNEQFF.

The rearrangement links TRBV5-1 to TRBJ1-6; 9 nucleotides agree with TRBD1. The CDR3 is 17 amino acids. V trimming: 3 bases; J trimming: 4 bases; junction bases outside the gene matches: 8. Germline V CDR1 and CDR2: SGHRS, YFSETQ. The DNA for the CDR3 is TGCGCCAGCAGCTCCGGGACAGGGAAATCGTATAATTCACCCCTCCACTTT. It codes for CASSSGTGKSYNSPLHF.